These 17 T cell receptor beta chains originate from one sample sequenced in a study of T cells in Graves' hyperthyroidism and ophthalmopathy. It was RNA transcripts that yielded the amplified TCR beta CDR3 regions. RT-PCR in the first round (using the HTBI primer set) targeted the TCR CDR3. MiXCR was run by TCRdb on the multiplex PCR reads, yielding one entry per CDR3 protein. In the table there are about 360,000 distinct CDR3 sequences, around 14% of which are singletons. Specimen: blood. Source of these receptors: a woman in her late teens or twenties with Graves' hyperthyroidism that later progressed to Graves' ophthalmopathy.

In its sample, this clonotype was seen many times. This chain joins TRBV13 and TRBJ2-1; 7 bases are shared with TRBD2. This CDR3 has 15 residues. V lost 7 bases and J lost 0; bases outside the gene matches: 6. Per germline, CDR1 PRHDT and CDR2 FYEKMQ (reference sequence). The CDR3 region has the DNA TGTGCCAGCACCTTGGGAGGGAGCTCCTACAATGAGCAGTTCTTC. Its protein is CASTLGGSSYNEQFF.

This clonotype was seen many times. The V and J genes are TRBV10-1 and TRBJ2-7, with 11 positions matching TRBD2. Trimming took 3 bases from V and 2 from J; bases not matched to a gene: 6. Germline assignment: CDR1 WNHNN and CDR2 SYGVQD (reference sequence). The CDR3 is made up of 16 amino acids. The CDR3 coding sequence is TGCGCCAGCAGTGAACCTCGACTAGCGGGACCCTACGAGCAGTACTTC. Its protein product is CASSEPRLAGPYEQYF.

At least ten counts were recorded for this clonotype. The rearrangement joins TRBV2 to TRBJ2-3; D may be TRBD1 (6 bases). The germline V and J ends were trimmed by 3 bases and 3 bases, with 10 bases remaining between them. The CDR3 is 14 amino acids. From germline, CDR1 is SNHLY and CDR2 FYNNEI. DNA for the CDR3: TGTGCCAGCAGTGATTTAGGGGGAACAGATACGCAGTATTTT. Translation: CASSDLGGTDTQYF.

This clonotype has at least ten counts. V and J are TRBV6-2 or TRBV6-3 and TRBJ1-5; D gene uncertain. The CDR3 length is 15 residues. From germline, CDR1 is MNHEY and CDR2 SVGEGT. The V end lost 4 bases, the J end lost 1 base, and 11 bases lay between the germline ends. The CDR3, as DNA: TGTGCCAGCAGTTTGCCAGGTCGAAGCAATCAGCCCCAGCATTTT. It is translated as CASSLPGRSNQPQHF.

The chain employs TRBV20-1 and TRBJ2-7; 9 nucleotides agree with TRBD1. Trimming cost V 6 bases and J 0 bases; bases outside gene matches: 9. This CDR3 region has 15 residues. The V gene's germline CDR1 is DFQATT and CDR2 SNEGSKA (reference sequence). The CDR3 region has the DNA TGCAGTGCCCGGACAGGGGCCCATTTCTCCTACGAGCAGTACTTC. It is translated as CSARTGAHFSYEQYF.

This clonotype was recorded at least ten times. V gene TRBV2 combines with J gene TRBJ1-5, with D possibly matching TRBD1 (5 bases). This CDR3 is built from 13 residues. V gave up 6 bases and J gave up 5 bases, with 11 bases separating them. Germline V gives CDR1 SNHLY, CDR2 FYNNEI. CDR3 protein: CASSRGVHQPQHF. Here the CDR3 DNA reads TGTGCCAGCAGCCGGGGGGTCCATCAGCCCCAGCATTTT.

This clonotype came up many times. This sequence joins TRBV14 and TRBJ2-1, with 10 nucleotides matching TRBD2. The length of the CDR3 is 19 residues. Germline V gives CDR1 SGHDN, CDR2 FVKESK. V was clipped by 0 bases and J by 4 bases; unmatched bases: 12. The CDR3 DNA reads TGTGCCAGCAGCCAAGATCCGAGGACTAGCGGTACACTGTACAATGAGCAGTTCTTC. It is translated as CASSQDPRTSGTLYNEQFF.

This clonotype was observed a single time. This chain joins TRBV4-2 and TRBJ2-3; 9 bases map to TRBD1. The CDR3 spans 15 residues. With 4 bases clipped from V and 2 bases from J, the junction kept 4 bases outside the gene matches. Germline CDR1 reads LGHNA; CDR2 reads YNFKEQ. The CDR3 protein is CASSLGQGYTDTQYF. As DNA, the CDR3 is TGTGCCAGCAGCCTTGGACAGGGGTACACAGATACGCAGTATTTT.

The V call is TRBV5-6, the J call TRBJ2-7; D unclear. Per the germline V gene, CDR1 is SGHDT and CDR2 is YYEEEE. This CDR3 is built from 14 residues. V lost 4 bases, J lost 3 bases, and 14 bases lay in between. CDR3 in DNA: TGTGCCAGCAGCCCGGACGGCGAGGACTACGAGCAGTACTTC. Its protein product is CASSPDGEDYEQYF.

This clonotype was seen a handful of times. The chain recombines TRBV20-1 with TRBJ2-3, with TRBD1 identical over 9 bases. Germline V gene data show CDR1 as DFQATT and CDR2 as SNEGSKA (reference sequence). The CDR3 consists of 15 residues. With 5 bases clipped from V and 2 bases from J, the junction kept 8 bases outside the gene matches. This CDR3 reads CSASLGTGNTDTQYF. The CDR3 nucleotides read TGCAGTGCTTCACTCGGGACAGGGAACACAGATACGCAGTATTTT.

This clonotype was observed many times. The chain is built from TRBV2 and TRBJ1-4; no definite D call. This CDR3 spans 14 amino acids. The germline CDR1 and CDR2 sequences are SNHLY and FYNNEI. V was pared by 2 bases and J by 7 bases, with 11 bases between. The CDR3 DNA is TGTGCCAGCAGTGAATTTGGACGTGGTGAAAAACTGTTTTTT. Protein product: CASSEFGRGEKLFF.

CDR3 sequence reads: CASSHSSRGIHNEQFF. Written as DNA, the CDR3 is TGTGCCAGCAGCCATAGTTCCAGGGGAATCCACAATGAGCAGTTCTTC. V usage is TRBV3-1 and J usage is TRBJ2-1, with D tentatively TRBD1 (6 bases). V lost 3 bases to trimming and J lost 5 bases, with 17 bases between them. The CDR3 extends over 16 amino acids. Germline V CDR1 and CDR2: LGHDT, YNNKEL (reference sequence).

A few counts support this clonotype. The rearrangement uses TRBV28 and TRBJ1-5, with a possible D match to TRBD1 (6 bases). With 7 bases removed from V and 3 bases from J, the gap between germline ends came to 19 bases. CDR1 is MDHEN and CDR2 is SYDVKM in the germline V gene. There are 16 residues in the CDR3. Written as DNA, the CDR3 is TGTGCCAGCACCACATTTTTTGGACAGTTCAATCAGCCCCAGCATTTT. Its translation: CASTTFFGQFNQPQHF.

The chain recombines TRBV5-8 with TRBJ1-6, with D unresolved. The CDR3 loop spans 16 amino acids. Germline V CDR1 and CDR2: SGHTS, YDEGEE. With 2 bases removed from V and 10 bases from J, the gap between germline ends came to 19 bases. The CDR3, as DNA: TGTGCCAGCAGCTTCCCAACGATACTCTCAAGCTCACCCCTCCACTTT. Its protein product is CASSFPTILSSSPLHF.

This sequence joins TRBV29-1 and TRBJ2-7; tentative D call: TRBD2 (5 bases). This CDR3 is built from 13 residues. V lost 4 bases, J lost 2 bases, and 12 bases lay in between. CDR1 is SQVTM, CDR2 ANQGSEA, per germline. Here the CDR3 DNA reads TGCAGCGTTGGAACGGACTCGGCCTACGAGCAGTACTTC. This sequence encodes CSVGTDSAYEQYF.

At least ten counts were recorded for this clonotype. V is TRBV29-1 and J is TRBJ2-2; 10 bases are a match to TRBD1. V shed 7 bases and J 6 bases; nucleotides not matched to a gene: 5. The CDR3 is 13 residues long. CDR1 is SQVTM and CDR2 is ANQGSEA in the germline V gene. For the CDR3, the DNA is TGCAGCGCCGAAGGGACAGGGGCCGGGGAGCTGTTTTTT. It specifies CSAEGTGAGELFF.

The table lists this clonotype with a few counts. Given a much more abundant clone one base away, this may be a read error. Because the CDR3 is missing its conserved closing phenylalanine or tryptophan, this is likely a read error. The CDR3 bases are TGTGCCAGCAGCCCAGGGGCTACTGAAGCTTTCCTT. Its protein is CASSPGATEAFL. The chain combines TRBV12-3 or TRBV12-4 with TRBJ1-1; D possibly corresponds to TRBD1 (6 bases). CDR3 size: 12 residues. Between the trimmed V and J ends, which lost 6 bases and 5 bases, there was a span of 10 bases.